The 5 T cell receptor beta chains in this list originate from one sample, sequenced in a study of identical twins. MiXCR, run by TCRdb on the 5' RACE reads, gives a single entry per CDR3 protein. Of around 1.7 million distinct CDR3 sequences listed, about 31% are singletons. The sample comprised cord blood. These receptors were taken from a newborn girl in good health.

In nucleotides, the CDR3 is TGCGCCAGCAGCTTGGACGCAGCTCGTCCCTACGAGCAGTACTTC. This translates into CASSLDAARPYEQYF. This sequence joins TRBV5-1 and TRBJ2-7; no definite D call. V was clipped by 0 bases and J by 2 bases, with 12 bases between them. Germline V gene data show CDR1 as SGHRS and CDR2 as YFSETQ. The CDR3 totals 15 residues.

V gene TRBV19 combines with J gene TRBJ2-1, with D perhaps matching TRBD1 (6 bases). V shed 1 base and J shed 4 bases, with 8 bases lying between them. CDR1 LNHDA and CDR2 SQIVND come from the germline V gene (reference sequence). This CDR3 spans 14 amino acids. The CDR3: CASSIGQEYNEQFF. CDR3 bases: TGTGCCAGTAGTATAGGACAGGAATACAATGAGCAGTTCTTC.

In its sample, this clonotype was seen a few times. The chain is built from TRBV7-9 and TRBJ2-1; D is ambiguous. Per the germline V gene, CDR1 is SEHNR and CDR2 is FQNEAQ (reference sequence). This CDR3 has 19 amino acids. Trimming took 2 bases from V and 6 from J, leaving 26 bases between them. The DNA for the CDR3 is TGTGCCAGCAGCTTATTGGCCCAGTGGCGGTCAGGTCGGTCCAATGAGCAGTTCTTC. It yields the protein CASSLLAQWRSGRSNEQFF.

This chain joins TRBV6-6 and TRBJ2-7; 9 bases line up with TRBD2. Germline V lookup: CDR1 MNHNY, CDR2 SVGAGI (reference sequence). The ends lost 2 bases at V and 6 bases at J; junction bases unmatched: 8. This CDR3 has 15 amino acids. This CDR3 is CASSYGWLAGLEQYF. In nucleotides, the CDR3 is TGTGCCAGCAGTTACGGTTGGCTAGCGGGGCTCGAGCAGTACTTC.

In this sample, this clonotype turned up a few times. The rearrangement links TRBV19 to TRBJ2-7; 7 nucleotides align to TRBD1. This CDR3 is built from 13 residues. CDR1 and CDR2 from the germline V gene are LNHDA and SQIVND (reference sequence). J was trimmed by 2 bases and V by 10 bases; bases with no gene match: 8. The CDR3 loop is CATMSGQTYEQYF. The DNA of the CDR3 is TGTGCCACCATGTCGGGACAGACCTACGAGCAGTACTTC.